Each of the 27 T cell receptor beta chains below was sequenced from the same sample in a study of T cells in Graves' hyperthyroidism and ophthalmopathy. Authors of the study amplified TCR beta CDR3 regions from RNA transcripts. First-round RT-PCR with HTBI primers amplified the TCR CDR3 region. A single record per CDR3 protein comes from TCRdb applying MiXCR to the multiplex PCR reads. The sample holds roughly 570,000 distinct CDR3 sequences, approximately 14% seen once. Material: blood. These TCRs come from a woman in her 30s with Graves' hyperthyroidism.

This clonotype has a handful of counts. Here the CDR3 reads CASSTAVYRGSYEQYF. The CDR3 nucleotides read TGTGCCAGTAGTACGGCCGTTTACCGCGGGTCCTACGAGCAGTACTTC. The rearrangement links TRBV19 to TRBJ2-7; weak D call: TRBD2 (5 bases). V gave up 4 bases and J gave up 1 base, with 17 bases separating them. The CDR3 contains 16 residues. Looked up from germline, CDR1 is LNHDA and CDR2 is SQIVND (reference sequence).

In this sample, this clonotype turned up a few times. The chain has TRBV2 and TRBJ2-7, with D maybe TRBD2 (6 bases). V was pared by 5 bases and J by 0 bases, with 14 bases between. In germline, CDR1 is SNHLY, CDR2 FYNNEI. CDR3 length: 15 amino acids. Here the CDR3 DNA reads TGTGCCAGCAGTTACCGGACGGACTACTCCTACGAGCAGTACTTC. Translated: CASSYRTDYSYEQYF.

Ten or more counts support this clonotype. The chain joins TRBV30 to TRBJ1-1; D perhaps matches TRBD1 (5 bases). Between the trimmed V and J ends, which lost 2 bases and 1 base, there was a span of 20 bases. This CDR3 is 17 amino acids long. CDR1 GTSNPN and CDR2 SVGIG come from the germline V gene (reference sequence). As DNA, the CDR3 is TGTGCCTGGAGTACGGGTGTAGGGAGGGGTACGAACACTGAAGCTTTCTTT. Translated: CAWSTGVGRGTNTEAFF. The full variable domain, with the rest looked up from reference TRBV30 and TRBJ1-1, is SQTIHQWPATLVQPVGSPLSLECTVEGTSNPNLYWYRQAAGRGLQLLFYSVGIGQISSEVPQNLSASRPQDRQFILSSKKLLLSDSGFYLCAWSTGVGRGTNTEAFFGQGTRLTVV.

The table lists this clonotype with a few counts. The rearrangement joins TRBV2 to TRBJ2-3; TRBD1 matches at 7 bases. The CDR3 contains 15 residues. Germline CDR1 SNHLY, CDR2 FYNNEI. V lost 7 bases to trimming and J lost 1 base; unmatched junction nucleotides: 8. The CDR3 loop is CASIPRTGGTDTQYF. In nucleotides, the CDR3 is TGTGCCAGCATCCCAAGGACAGGTGGCACAGATACGCAGTATTTT.

The V and J genes are TRBV29-1 and TRBJ2-3; D remains unclear. Trimming stripped 0 bases from V and 2 bases from J, with 21 bases between. This CDR3 is 18 amino acids long. Germline V gene lookup returns CDR1 SQVTM and CDR2 ANQGSEA. CDR3 in DNA: TGCAGCGTTGAAGATCCTGCGACCCCAGACCGGCACACAGATACGCAGTATTTT. Its translation: CSVEDPATPDRHTDTQYF.

Of note for this clonotype: This is likely a read error, given that the CDR3 carries no conserved phenylalanine or tryptophan at its end. The chain uses TRBV6-1 and TRBJ2-7; the D gene could be TRBD1 or TRBD2 (5 bases each). There are 11 residues in the CDR3. Trimming cost V 7 bases and J 5 bases, with 9 bases left between them. Germline loops: CDR1 MNHNS, CDR2 SASEGT. The DNA of the CDR3 is TGTGCCAGCAATCGGGGACACGAGCAGTACCTC. Its translation: CASNRGHEQYL.

A few counts support this clonotype. The rearrangement joins TRBV20-1 to TRBJ1-5; 8 bases line up with TRBD1. V lost 1 base to trimming and J lost 4 bases; unmatched junction nucleotides: 6. The CDR3 contains 15 residues. Germline-derived CDR1 and CDR2 are DFQATT and SNEGSKA (reference sequence). DNA for the CDR3: TGCAGTGCTAGAGGACGGGGGACAGGTAATCAGCCCCAGCATTTT. The encoded protein is CSARGRGTGNQPQHF.

This chain connects TRBV20-1 to TRBJ1-4; D is possibly TRBD1 (6 bases). This CDR3 is 13 amino acids long. V gave up 6 bases and J gave up 8 bases, with 16 bases separating them. Germline CDR1 and CDR2: DFQATT and SNEGSKA (reference sequence). As DNA, the CDR3 is TGCAGTGCCAAACAGGGAAATTTGGAAAAACTGTTTTTT. It encodes CSAKQGNLEKLFF.

There are many counts of this clonotype. V usage is TRBV4-2 and J usage is TRBJ2-1; D possibly matches TRBD1 or TRBD2 (5 bases each). The CDR3 has 19 amino acids. V lost 1 base and J 8 bases, leaving 27 bases between the germline ends. In germline, CDR1 is LGHNA, CDR2 YNFKEQ. CDR3 protein: CASSQGTPGQSNRGHEQFF. The CDR3 DNA follows: TGTGCCAGCAGCCAAGGCACTCCAGGCCAATCAAATAGGGGACATGAGCAGTTCTTC.

This clonotype was seen ten or more times. The CDR3 coding sequence is TGTGCCTGGAGTGCCCCTTTACAGGGTCAGCCCCAGCATTTT. This encodes CAWSAPLQGQPQHF. The V and J genes are TRBV30 and TRBJ1-5; a weak D match, TRBD1 (6 bases). This CDR3 is 14 amino acids long. Germline loops: CDR1 GTSNPN, CDR2 SVGIG (reference sequence). V lost 1 base to trimming and J lost 6 bases, with 13 bases between them.

This chain connects TRBV5-4 to TRBJ1-2; 8 bases are a match to TRBD1. The CDR3 totals 14 residues. With 4 bases clipped from V and 8 bases from J, the junction kept 10 bases outside the gene matches. Germline lookup yields CDR1 SGHNT and CDR2 YYREEE (reference sequence). The CDR3 DNA sequence: TGTGCCAGCAGCCGCGACAGGGGAGTGCGAGGCTACACCTTC. Encoded protein: CASSRDRGVRGYTF.

At least ten counts were recorded for this clonotype. This chain uses TRBV27 with TRBJ2-5; 14 positions match TRBD2. Germline V CDR1 and CDR2: MNHEY, SMNVEV (reference sequence). This CDR3 has 17 amino acids. J gave up 5 bases and V 5 bases, and 10 bases lay outside the gene matches. The CDR3 reads CASSSGLAGGYRETQYF. The CDR3 bases are TGTGCCAGCAGTAGCGGACTAGCGGGAGGATACAGGGAGACCCAGTACTTC.

This clonotype was seen ten or more times. This chain uses TRBV5-5 with TRBJ1-1, with a possible D match to TRBD1 (6 bases). The V and J ends lost 0 bases and 1 base respectively, with 10 bases between them. Germline V gene sequence: CDR1 SGHKS, CDR2 YYEKEE (reference sequence). CDR3 length equals 15 residues. This CDR3 is CASSLGPTGNTEAFF. In DNA, the CDR3 is TGTGCCAGCAGCTTGGGGCCGACAGGGAACACTGAAGCTTTCTTT.

This clonotype was found a few times. J is TRBJ2-2 and V is TRBV27; 8 bases fit TRBD2. V shed 5 bases, J shed 4 bases, and the junction held 6 bases outside the gene matches. The CDR3 is made up of 15 amino acids. The germline V gene encodes CDR1 MNHEY and CDR2 SMNVEV (reference sequence). CDR3 sequence (DNA): TGTGCCAGCAGTGGTAACGGGAGGGCCACCGGGGAGCTGTTTTTT. As protein: CASSGNGRATGELFF.

The rearrangement uses TRBV27 and TRBJ2-7; the D is unclear. Between the trimmed V and J ends, which lost 6 bases and 4 bases, there was a span of 13 bases. The CDR3 sequence is 13 residues long. Germline lookup yields CDR1 MNHEY and CDR2 SMNVEV (reference sequence). In nucleotides, the CDR3 is TGTGCCAGCAGCCAATTCAGATTTTACGAGCAGTACTTC. Amino acid sequence: CASSQFRFYEQYF.

This rearrangement joins TRBV3-1 to TRBJ2-7, with a weak D call TRBD1 (5 bases). Germline V gene lookup returns CDR1 LGHDT and CDR2 YNNKEL (reference sequence). The ends were cut back, 3 bases at V and 1 base at J, with 16 bases in the middle. This CDR3 spans 16 amino acids. CDR3 protein: CASSHPIGRTSYEQYF. DNA of the CDR3: TGTGCCAGCAGCCACCCCATAGGAAGGACATCCTACGAGCAGTACTTC.

This clonotype was recorded at least ten times. The chain couples TRBV20-1 to TRBJ2-7, with D unclear. Trimming took off 3 bases at V and 1 base at J, with 7 bases between the two ends. The CDR3 consists of 12 residues. Germline V gives CDR1 DFQATT, CDR2 SNEGSKA (reference sequence). The CDR3 sequence: CSASSMSYEQYF. CDR3 coding DNA: TGCAGTGCTAGTAGTATGTCCTACGAGCAGTACTTC.

This clonotype occurred many times. The gene calls are TRBV3-1 and TRBJ1-1, with D possibly matching TRBD1 (6 bases). Germline CDR1 LGHDT, CDR2 YNNKEL (reference sequence). Trimming cost V 2 bases and J 2 bases, with 12 bases left between them. CDR3 length: 15 residues. The CDR3 sequence: CASSQNRAPNTEAFF. Here the CDR3 DNA reads TGTGCCAGCAGCCAAAACAGGGCCCCTAACACTGAAGCTTTCTTT.

This clonotype was observed many times. The chain joins TRBV4-3 to TRBJ1-5; D ambiguous. The V end was cut by 0 bases, the J end by 7 bases, with 7 bases between. The CDR3 consists of 13 residues. Germline V lookup: CDR1 LGHNA, CDR2 YSLEER. The CDR3 loop reads CASSQDNGQPQHF. The CDR3 DNA is TGCGCCAGCAGCCAAGATAATGGACAGCCCCAGCATTTT.

The chain recombines TRBV27 with TRBJ2-3; the match to TRBD1 covers 8 bases. Germline trimming cut 4 bases from V and 1 base from J; bases unmatched to any gene: 13. Germline assignment: CDR1 MNHEY and CDR2 SMNVEV (reference sequence). The CDR3 contains 18 residues. The CDR3 loop reads CASSSQIRTGTRTDTQYF. DNA for the CDR3: TGTGCCAGCAGTTCACAGATACGGACAGGGACCCGCACAGATACGCAGTATTTT.

The genes are TRBV29-1 and TRBJ2-7, with D perhaps given as TRBD1 or TRBD2 (5 bases each). Trimming left V 7 bases short and J 0 bases short, with 13 bases between. Germline V CDR1 and CDR2: SQVTM, ANQGSEA. The CDR3 is made up of 13 amino acids. For the CDR3, the DNA is TGCAGCGCGCGTGGGGACGGCTCCTACGAGCAGTACTTC. This encodes CSARGDGSYEQYF.

This clonotype turned up a few times. The rearrangement links TRBV28 to TRBJ1-3; D is undetermined. Germline V gives CDR1 MDHEN, CDR2 SYDVKM. The V end lost 8 bases, the J end lost 0 bases, and 5 bases lay between the germline ends. The CDR3 loop spans 12 amino acids. The CDR3 bases are TGTGCCAGCCGGGTCTCTGGAAACACCATATATTTT. Protein sequence: CASRVSGNTIYF.

This clonotype was picked up a small number of times. V gene TRBV28 combines with J gene TRBJ2-7, with TRBD1 as a possible D gene (5 bases). V was clipped by 8 bases and J by 2 bases, with 13 bases between them. The germline CDR1 and CDR2 sequences are MDHEN and SYDVKM. The CDR3 is made up of 13 amino acids. CDR3 residues: CASVRQIPYEQYF. CDR3 bases: TGTGCCAGCGTTAGACAGATACCCTACGAGCAGTACTTC.

This clonotype was counted a few times. The V gene is TRBV6-5, the J gene TRBJ2-1; unclear D gene. The CDR3 is made up of 18 amino acids. The germline CDR1 and CDR2 sequences are MNHEY and SVGAGI. Deletions cut 0 bases from V and 0 bases from J, with 15 bases between. The CDR3 sequence: CASSYSGLGRHSYNEQFF. The CDR3 bases are TGTGCCAGCAGTTACTCAGGCCTAGGACGTCACTCCTACAATGAGCAGTTCTTC.

This clonotype was counted only a few times. The chain joins TRBV24-1 to TRBJ2-2; D gene ambiguous. The germline CDR1 and CDR2 sequences are KGHDR and SFDVKD. This CDR3 has 14 residues. The ends were cut back, 6 bases at V and 2 bases at J, with 9 bases in the middle. The CDR3 nucleotides are TGTGCCACCAGTCCCCAGACTAACACCGGGGAGCTGTTTTTT. Translating gives CATSPQTNTGELFF.

This chain uses TRBV11-3 with TRBJ1-2; 11 nucleotides line up with TRBD1. Germline V gives CDR1 SGHNT, CDR2 YENEEA. After removal of 5 bases from V and 8 bases from J, the junction contained 10 bases not matched to a gene. The CDR3 is 15 residues long. This CDR3 reads CASSATGTGGIGYTF. DNA for the CDR3: TGTGCCAGCAGCGCAACCGGGACAGGGGGAATAGGCTACACCTTC.

In its sample, this clonotype was seen many times. The chain joins TRBV11-2 to TRBJ2-1; 7 bases are a match to TRBD2. V lost 5 bases, J lost 4 bases, and 11 bases stayed unmatched. Germline lookup yields CDR1 SGHAT and CDR2 FQNNGV. The CDR3 covers 16 residues. CDR3 protein: CASSPGGRGGYNEQFF. For the CDR3, the DNA is TGTGCCAGCAGCCCCGGGGGGAGGGGCGGGTACAATGAGCAGTTCTTC.